The subject of this entry is one T cell receptor (beta chain). This clonotype was seen a few times. It lacks a known antigen. Base qualities are not provided; no much larger clone lies one nucleotide away. The sample is drawn from a study of T-cell reconstitution after alpha-beta-depleted transplantation in children (dated by TCRdb to the mid-2010s). Regarding the research as a whole: The study quantitatively tracked T-cell immune reconstitution after TCRalphabeta/CD19-depleted allogeneic hematopoietic cell transplantation in children using TCR repertoire profiling. Overall results and qualifications from the work: Hyperexpanded clone frequencies declined over subsequent months; after one year, T-cell counts and TCRbeta diversity were mostly attributed to newly produced T cells. In some patients, the high TCRbeta diversity seen at day 60 was put down to recipient T cells and intrathymic progenitors that had survived conditioning. The apparently early recovery of alphabetaT-cell counts about two months after transplant reportedly depended on only several hundred rapidly expanded clones that came from non-depleted graft cells.

The sample's treatment or condition label, in plain terms: allogeneic hematopoietic cell transplantation with graft depleted of TCRalphabeta T cells and CD19 B cells. The transplant recipients were children given TCRalphabeta/CD19-depleted allogeneic hematopoietic cell grafts. The library was built by means of PCR. The run used an Illumina HiSeq 2500. TCR library preparation used molecular barcoding, with unique molecular identifiers applied to normalize quantification of the TCRbeta repertoire. TCRdb took the public reads, trimmed them with fastp at Q25, ran MiXCR for clone calling and kept in-frame beta chains. CDR3 protein sequences are deduplicated, and each keeps its most common genes and DNA. This sample has approximately 130,000 distinct CDR3 sequences in its table, and 9.7% of those were observed once. The ten largest clones represent 20% to 30% of the sample. From a lookup of the germline V gene (reference sequence), CDR1 and CDR2 are LNHDA and SQIVND. The CDR3, from cysteine to phenylalanine, totals 14 residues. Of all the DNA, just the CDR3 is kept, 42 bases in frame from base 1. Trimming removed 6 bases from V and 4 bases from J, leaving 12 bases between the germline ends.

The origin of this receptor is a girl under three years old who had a stem cell transplant for combined immunodeficiency, so the T cells may come from the graft donor. In this chain, TRBV19 is recombined with TRBJ2-2; no D segment can be confidently identified. Sample: PBMCs, mostly from graft donor cells, taken 180 days after TCRalphabeta/CD19-depleted stem cell transplant. The DNA is TGTGCCAGTAGAACTGGACCCAGCACCGGGGAGCTGTTTTTT. This yields the protein CASRTGPSTGELFF.